This T cell receptor (beta chain) was captured by sequencing in a study of blood T cells in healthy people across ages. Study context: Per every two T cells, about one barcoded beta molecule was captured by template switching. Study-wide findings and caveats: The percentage of naive T cells correlated strongly with TCR beta diversity.

The CDR3 length is 14 residues. Losses at the gene ends were 5 bases for V and 13 bases for J; bases not matched to a gene: 11. Sample-barcoded 5' priming and a J-beta primer mix drove a second PCR of roughly 6 to 12 cycles. TCRdb reprocessed the 5' RACE reads with MiXCR, giving one entry per CDR3 protein. The sample carries some 890,000 distinct CDR3 sequences, roughly 28% recorded once. This clonotype was observed a handful of times. Its antigen remains unknown. The sample was also reused in another study, on T cells of mothers and their children.

This TCR was recovered from a woman aged 35 to 49 in good health. The V call is TRBV12-3 or TRBV12-4, the J call TRBJ2-4; 10 bases match TRBD2. The specimen sequenced was blood. CDR3 sequence (DNA): TGTGCCAGCAGTCTGAGCGGGGGGGTTAATGAGCAGTACTTC. Translating it yields CASSLSGGVNEQYF.